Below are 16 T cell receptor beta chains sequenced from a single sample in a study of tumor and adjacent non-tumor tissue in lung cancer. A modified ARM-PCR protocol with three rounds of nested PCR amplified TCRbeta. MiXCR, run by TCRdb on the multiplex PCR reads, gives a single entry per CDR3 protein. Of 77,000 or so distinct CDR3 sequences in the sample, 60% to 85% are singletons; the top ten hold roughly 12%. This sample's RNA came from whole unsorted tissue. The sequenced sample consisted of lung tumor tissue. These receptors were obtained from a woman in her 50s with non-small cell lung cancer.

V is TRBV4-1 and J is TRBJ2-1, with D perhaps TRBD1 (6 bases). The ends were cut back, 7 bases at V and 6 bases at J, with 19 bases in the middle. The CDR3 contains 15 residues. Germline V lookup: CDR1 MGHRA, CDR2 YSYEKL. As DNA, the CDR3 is TGCGCCAGCAACCCCGACTGGGGGCGCTCCAATGAGCAGTTCTTC. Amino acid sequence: CASNPDWGRSNEQFF.

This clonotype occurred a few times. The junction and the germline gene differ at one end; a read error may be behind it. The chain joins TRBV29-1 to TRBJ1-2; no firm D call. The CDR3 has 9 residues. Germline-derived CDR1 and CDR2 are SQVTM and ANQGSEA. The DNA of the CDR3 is TGCAGCGTTGAACATGGCTACACCTTT. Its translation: CSVEHGYTF.

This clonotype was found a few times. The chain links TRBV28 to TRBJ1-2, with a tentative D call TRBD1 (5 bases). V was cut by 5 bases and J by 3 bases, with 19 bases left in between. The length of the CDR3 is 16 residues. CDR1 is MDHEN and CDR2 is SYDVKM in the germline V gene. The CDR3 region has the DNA TGTGCCAGCAGTGGGGCAGGCTTAGGCGGTGACTATGGCTACACCTTC. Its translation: CASSGAGLGGDYGYTF.

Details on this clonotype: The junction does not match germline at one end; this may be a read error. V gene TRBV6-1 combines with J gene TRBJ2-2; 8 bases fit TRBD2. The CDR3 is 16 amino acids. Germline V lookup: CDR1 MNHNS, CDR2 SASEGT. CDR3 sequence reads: CASSEDPGRVTRELFF. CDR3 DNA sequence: TGTGCCAGCAGTGAAGATCCCGGGAGGGTCACCCGGGAACTGTTTTTT.

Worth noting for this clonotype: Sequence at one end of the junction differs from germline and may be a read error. The CDR3 bases are TGTGCCAGCAGTTTAAGGGCGCAGGGGGCTAATGACTACACCTTT. Its protein is CASSLRAQGANDYTF. The chain uses TRBV12-3 or TRBV12-4 and TRBJ1-2; 8 bases agree with TRBD1. The length of the CDR3 is 15 residues.

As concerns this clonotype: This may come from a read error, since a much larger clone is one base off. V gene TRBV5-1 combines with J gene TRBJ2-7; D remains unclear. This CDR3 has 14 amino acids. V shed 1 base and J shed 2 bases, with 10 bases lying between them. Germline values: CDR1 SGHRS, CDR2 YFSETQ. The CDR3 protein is CASSLTAATYEQYF. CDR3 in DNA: TGCGCCAGCAGCTTGACCGCGGCCACCTACGAGCAGTACTTC.

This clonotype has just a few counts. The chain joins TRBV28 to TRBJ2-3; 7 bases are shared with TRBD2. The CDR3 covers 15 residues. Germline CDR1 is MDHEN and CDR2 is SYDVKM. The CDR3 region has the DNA TGTTCCGGCAGTGCCCCTAGCGGCCTCACAGATACGCAGTATTTT. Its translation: CSGSAPSGLTDTQYF.

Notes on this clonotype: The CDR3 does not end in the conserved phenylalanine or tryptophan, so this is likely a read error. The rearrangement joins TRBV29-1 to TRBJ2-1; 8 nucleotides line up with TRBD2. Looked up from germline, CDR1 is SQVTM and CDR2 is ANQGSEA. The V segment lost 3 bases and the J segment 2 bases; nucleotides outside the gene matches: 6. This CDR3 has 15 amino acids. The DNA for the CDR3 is TGCAGCGTTGAGCTAAGCGGGAGCACCTACAATGAGCAGTTCCTC. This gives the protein CSVELSGSTYNEQFL.

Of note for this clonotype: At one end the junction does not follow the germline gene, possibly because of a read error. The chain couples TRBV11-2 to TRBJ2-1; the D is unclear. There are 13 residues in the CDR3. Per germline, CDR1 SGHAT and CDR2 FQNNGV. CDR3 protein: CTSSLEAVNEQVF. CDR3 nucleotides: TGTACCAGCAGCTTAGAGGCGGTCAATGAGCAGGTCTTC.

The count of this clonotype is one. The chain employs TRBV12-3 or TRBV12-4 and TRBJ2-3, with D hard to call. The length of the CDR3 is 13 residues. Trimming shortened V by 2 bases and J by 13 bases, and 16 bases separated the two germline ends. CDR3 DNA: TGTGCCAGCAGTTTAATCAGGCAGGATGCGGAGTATTTT. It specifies CASSLIRQDAEYF.

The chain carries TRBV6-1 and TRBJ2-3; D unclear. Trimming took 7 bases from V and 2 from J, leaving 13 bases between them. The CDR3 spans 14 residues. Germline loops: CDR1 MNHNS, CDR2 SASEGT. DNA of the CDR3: TGTGCCAGCATCCGGTTTTGGAACACAGATACGCAGTATTTT. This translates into CASIRFWNTDTQYF.

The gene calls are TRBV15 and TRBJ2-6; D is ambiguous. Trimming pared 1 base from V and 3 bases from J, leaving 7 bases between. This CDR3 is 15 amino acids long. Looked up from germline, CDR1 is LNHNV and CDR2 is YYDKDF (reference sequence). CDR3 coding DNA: TGTGCCACCAGCAGAGCGGCCTATGGGGCCAACGTCCTGACTTTC. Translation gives CATSRAAYGANVLTF.

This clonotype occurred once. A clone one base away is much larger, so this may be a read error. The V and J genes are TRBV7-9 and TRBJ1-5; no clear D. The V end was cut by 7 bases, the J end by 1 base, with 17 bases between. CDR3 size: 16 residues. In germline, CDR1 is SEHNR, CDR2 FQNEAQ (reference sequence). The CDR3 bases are TGTGCCAGCAACTCCGACCGGGAAGAGAGCAATCAGCCCCAGCATTTT. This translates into CASNSDREESNQPQHF.

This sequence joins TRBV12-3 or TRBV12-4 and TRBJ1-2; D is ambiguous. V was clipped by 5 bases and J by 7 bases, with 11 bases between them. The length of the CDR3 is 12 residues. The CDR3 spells CASSLRSSGYTF. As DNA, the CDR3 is TGTGCCAGCAGTCTCAGGTCAAGTGGCTACACCTTC.

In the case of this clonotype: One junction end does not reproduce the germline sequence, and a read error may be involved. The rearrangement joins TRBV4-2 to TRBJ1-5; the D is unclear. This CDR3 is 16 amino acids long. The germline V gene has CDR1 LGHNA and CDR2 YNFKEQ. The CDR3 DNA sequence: TGTGCCAGCAACCAAGGACCGAGATATAGCAATCAGCCCCTGCATTTT. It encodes CASNQGPRYSNQPLHF.

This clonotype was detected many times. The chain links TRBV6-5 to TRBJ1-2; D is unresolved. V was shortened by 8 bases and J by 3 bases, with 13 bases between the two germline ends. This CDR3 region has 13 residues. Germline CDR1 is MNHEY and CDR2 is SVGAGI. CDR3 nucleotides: TGTGCCAGCCGACGGCAGGTTGACTATGGCTACACCTTC. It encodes CASRRQVDYGYTF.